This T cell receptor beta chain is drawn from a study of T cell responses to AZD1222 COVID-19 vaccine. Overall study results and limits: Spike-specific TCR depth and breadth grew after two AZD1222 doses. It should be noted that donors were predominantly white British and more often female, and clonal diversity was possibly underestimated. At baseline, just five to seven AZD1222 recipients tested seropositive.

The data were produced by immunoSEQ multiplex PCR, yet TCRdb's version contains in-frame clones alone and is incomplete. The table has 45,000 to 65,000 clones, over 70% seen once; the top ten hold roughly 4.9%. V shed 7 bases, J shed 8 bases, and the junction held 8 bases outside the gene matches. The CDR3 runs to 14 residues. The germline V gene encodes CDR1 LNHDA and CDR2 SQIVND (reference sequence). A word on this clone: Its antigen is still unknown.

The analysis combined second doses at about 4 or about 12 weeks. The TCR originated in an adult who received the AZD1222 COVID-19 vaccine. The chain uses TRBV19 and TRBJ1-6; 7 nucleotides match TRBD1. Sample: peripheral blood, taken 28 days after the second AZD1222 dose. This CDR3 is CASNPTQGYSPLHF. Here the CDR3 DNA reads TGTGCCAGTAATCCCACACAGGGGTATTCACCCCTCCACTTT.